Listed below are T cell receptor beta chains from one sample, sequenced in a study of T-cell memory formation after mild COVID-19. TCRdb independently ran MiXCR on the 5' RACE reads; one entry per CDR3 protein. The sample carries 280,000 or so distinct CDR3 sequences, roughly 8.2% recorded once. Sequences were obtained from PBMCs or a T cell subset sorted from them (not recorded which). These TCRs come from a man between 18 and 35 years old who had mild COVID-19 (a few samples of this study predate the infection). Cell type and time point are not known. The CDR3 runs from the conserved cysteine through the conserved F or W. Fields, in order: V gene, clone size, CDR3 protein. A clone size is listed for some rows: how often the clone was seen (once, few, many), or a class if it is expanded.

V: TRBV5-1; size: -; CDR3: CASSQHEPQETQYF
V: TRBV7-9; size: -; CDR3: CASSPQPQGLDGYTF
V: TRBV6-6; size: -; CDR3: CASSSLSPGAFF
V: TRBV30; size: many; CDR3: CAWSVNYGYTF
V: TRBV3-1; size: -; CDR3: CASSPPPGGTGANVLTF
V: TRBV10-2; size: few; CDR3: CASKRGGFEQFF
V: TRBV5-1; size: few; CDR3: CASSSPGQGNEQYF
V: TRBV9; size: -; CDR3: CASSVDYRLSADTQYF
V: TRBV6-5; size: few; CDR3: CASSEPLAETQYF
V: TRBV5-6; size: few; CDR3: CASSLGRWQINSPLHF
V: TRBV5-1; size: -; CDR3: CASSSGQGPGNTIYF
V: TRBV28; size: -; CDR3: CASSLYRQGWGYTF
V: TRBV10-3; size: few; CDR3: CAIRVSGGDTDTQYF
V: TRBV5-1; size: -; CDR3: CASSYRGRDYGYTF
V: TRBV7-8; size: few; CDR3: CASSRTESGANVLTF
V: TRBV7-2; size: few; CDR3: CASTAIYRQAFF
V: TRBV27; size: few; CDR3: CASSLFAGTNSPLHF
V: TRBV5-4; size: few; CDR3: CAIPLGGRAFF
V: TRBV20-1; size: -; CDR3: CSARDRKGLSEAFF